This TCR beta chain emerged from a study of T cell responses to AZD1222 COVID-19 vaccine. Here immunoSEQ multiplex PCR was the method, and the copy in TCRdb shows in-frame clones only, minus some. The sample carries approximately 92,000 clones, about 89% recorded once. Germline V gives CDR1 LGHDT, CDR2 YNNKEL (reference sequence). The V end was cut by 2 bases, the J end by 11 bases, with 18 bases between. The CDR3 consists of 14 residues. The specimen was peripheral blood, collected on day 0 of AZD1222 vaccination. This sequence was found in an adult in good health. The V and J genes are TRBV3-1 (or the pseudogene TRBV3-2) and TRBJ1-1; possible D gene TRBD1, 5 bases. CDR3 sequence (DNA): TGTGCCAGCAGCCAAAATACAGGTTTTGGAGGGGCTTTCTTT. It is translated as CASSQNTGFGGAFF.